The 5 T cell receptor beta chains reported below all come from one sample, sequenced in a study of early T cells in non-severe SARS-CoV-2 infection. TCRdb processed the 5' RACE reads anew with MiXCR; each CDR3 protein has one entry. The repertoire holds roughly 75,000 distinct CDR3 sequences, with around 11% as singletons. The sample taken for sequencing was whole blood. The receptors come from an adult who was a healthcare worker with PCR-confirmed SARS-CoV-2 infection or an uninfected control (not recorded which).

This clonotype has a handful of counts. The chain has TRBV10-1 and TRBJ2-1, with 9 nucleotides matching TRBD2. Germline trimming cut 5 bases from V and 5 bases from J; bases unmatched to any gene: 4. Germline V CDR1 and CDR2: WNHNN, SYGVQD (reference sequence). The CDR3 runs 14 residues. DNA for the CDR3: TGCGCCAGCAGTAAGGCGGGGGGGGACAATGAGCAGTTCTTC. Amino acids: CASSKAGGDNEQFF.

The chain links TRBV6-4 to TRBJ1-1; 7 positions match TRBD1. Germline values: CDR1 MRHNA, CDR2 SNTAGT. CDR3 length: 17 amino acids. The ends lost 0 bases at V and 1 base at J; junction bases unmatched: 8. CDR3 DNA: TGTGCCAGCAGTGACTCGGGCAGGGGGAAGGAGAACACTGAAGCTTTCTTT. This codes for CASSDSGRGKENTEAFF.

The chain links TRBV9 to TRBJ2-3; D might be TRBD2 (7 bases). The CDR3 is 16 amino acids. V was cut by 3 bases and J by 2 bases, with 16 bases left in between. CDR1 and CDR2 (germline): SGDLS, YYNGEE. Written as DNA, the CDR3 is TGTGCCAGCAGCGACGGGGGGCACCGACCCACAGATACGCAGTATTTT. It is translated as CASSDGGHRPTDTQYF.

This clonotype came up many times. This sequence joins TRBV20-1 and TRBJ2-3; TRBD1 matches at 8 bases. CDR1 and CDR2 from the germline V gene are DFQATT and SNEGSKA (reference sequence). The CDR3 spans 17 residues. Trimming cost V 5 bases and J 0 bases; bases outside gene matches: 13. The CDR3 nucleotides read TGCAGTGCTCCAGTCCCGGGACAGGTTTCTAGCACAGATACGCAGTATTTT. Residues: CSAPVPGQVSSTDTQYF.

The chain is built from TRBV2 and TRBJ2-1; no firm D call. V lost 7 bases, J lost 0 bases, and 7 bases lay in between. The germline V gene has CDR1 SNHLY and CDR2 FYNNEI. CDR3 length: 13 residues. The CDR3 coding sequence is TGTGCCAGCAATATCCTCTCCTACAATGAGCAGTTCTTC. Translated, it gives CASNILSYNEQFF.